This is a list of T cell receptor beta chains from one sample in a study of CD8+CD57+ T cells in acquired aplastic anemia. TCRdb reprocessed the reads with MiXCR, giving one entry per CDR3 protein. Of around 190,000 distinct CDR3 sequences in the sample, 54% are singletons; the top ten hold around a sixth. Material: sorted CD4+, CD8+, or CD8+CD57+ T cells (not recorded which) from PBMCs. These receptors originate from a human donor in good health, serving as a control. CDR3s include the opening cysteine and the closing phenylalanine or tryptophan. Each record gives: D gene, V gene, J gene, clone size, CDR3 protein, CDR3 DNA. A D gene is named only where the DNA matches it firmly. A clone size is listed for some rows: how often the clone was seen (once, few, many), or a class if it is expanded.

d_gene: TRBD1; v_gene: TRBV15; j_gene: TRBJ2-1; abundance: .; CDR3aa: CASSLYGDRANEQFF; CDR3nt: TGTGCCAGCAGCTTATACGGTGACAGGGCCAATGAGCAGTTCTTC
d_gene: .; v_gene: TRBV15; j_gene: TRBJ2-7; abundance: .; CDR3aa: CATSRGGGQVYEQYF; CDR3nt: TGTGCCACCAGCAGGGGGGGAGGACAGGTCTACGAGCAGTACTTC
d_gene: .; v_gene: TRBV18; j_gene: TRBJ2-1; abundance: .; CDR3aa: CASSPRDVGGPNEQFF; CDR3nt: TGTGCCAGCTCACCCCGTGATGTGGGGGGCCCAAATGAACAGTTCTTC
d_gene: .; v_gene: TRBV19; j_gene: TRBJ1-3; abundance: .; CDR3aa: CASSIIGVGNTIYF; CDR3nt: TGTGCCAGTAGTATCATAGGGGTCGGAAACACCATATATTTT
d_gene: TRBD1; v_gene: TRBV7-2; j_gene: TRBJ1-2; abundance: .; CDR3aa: CASSLPPGQGGGHTF; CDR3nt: TGTGCCAGCAGCTTACCTCCGGGACAGGGAGGCGGCCACACCTTC
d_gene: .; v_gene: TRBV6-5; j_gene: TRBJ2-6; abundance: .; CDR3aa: CAGGPHSGANVLTF; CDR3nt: TGTGCCGGCGGACCGCACTCTGGGGCCAACGTCCTGACTTTC
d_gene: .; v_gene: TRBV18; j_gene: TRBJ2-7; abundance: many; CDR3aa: CASSQNRDEQYF; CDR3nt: TGTGCCAGCTCACAAAACAGGGACGAGCAGTACTTC
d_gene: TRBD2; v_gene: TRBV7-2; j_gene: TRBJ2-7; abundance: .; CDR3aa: CASRRTSGTYEQYF; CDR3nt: TGTGCCAGCAGGAGGACTAGCGGGACCTACGAGCAGTACTTC
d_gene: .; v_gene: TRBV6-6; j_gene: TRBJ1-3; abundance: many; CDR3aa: CASTTGGSGNTIYF; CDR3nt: TGTGCCAGCACCACGGGGGGATCTGGAAACACCATATATTTT
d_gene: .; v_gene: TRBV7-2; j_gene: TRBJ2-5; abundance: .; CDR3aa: CASSLNAGQKETQYF; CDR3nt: TGTGCCAGCAGCTTAAACGCTGGGCAGAAAGAGACCCAGTACTTC